Listed below are T cell receptor beta chains from one sample, sequenced in a study of T cell responses to AZD1222 COVID-19 vaccine. TCRdb's copy holds only in-frame clones and misses some; the assay was immunoSEQ multiplex PCR. The sample shows approximately 49,000 clones, 79% of them seen only once. Sequencing was performed on peripheral blood, taken on day 0 of MenACWY control vaccination. The receptor source for this set is an adult in good health. CDR3s include the opening cysteine and the closing phenylalanine or tryptophan. D genes are given only for firm matches. Part of the rows lack a size; the others show once, few, many or a class for expanded clones.

>NA|TRBV7-9|TRBJ1-2|NA
CARSQQGKYGYTF
TGTGCCCGATCCCAGCAGGGTAAGTATGGCTACACCTTC
>NA|TRBV3-1/TRBV3-2|TRBJ2-3|NA
CASSPWTATDTQYF
TGTGCCAGCAGCCCCTGGACTGCCACAGATACGCAGTATTTT
>NA|TRBV6-2/TRBV6-3|TRBJ2-3|NA
CASSSGVSPDTQYF
TGTGCCAGCAGTTCCGGGGTTAGTCCAGATACGCAGTATTTT
>NA|TRBV3-1/TRBV3-2|TRBJ2-1|NA
CASSPLREGAEQFF
TGTGCCAGCAGCCCCCTGAGGGAGGGGGCTGAGCAGTTCTTC
>medium-sized|TRBV6-4|TRBJ2-1|NA
CASSDSGAHNEQFF
TGTGCCAGCAGTGACTCGGGGGCGCACAATGAGCAGTTCTTC
>NA|TRBV7-8|TRBJ1-5|NA
CASSLIEGLSNQPQHF
TGTGCCAGCAGCTTAATCGAGGGACTTAGCAATCAGCCCCAGCATTTT
>NA|TRBV10-3|TRBJ2-1|NA
CAISESGNEQFF
TGTGCCATCAGTGAGTCAGGGAATGAGCAGTTCTTC
>NA|TRBV5-1|TRBJ2-7|NA
CASSLETDLDEQYF
TGCGCCAGCAGCTTGGAGACAGATCTCGACGAGCAGTACTTC
>NA|TRBV5-6|TRBJ1-6|NA
CASSSRTGGSPLHF
TGTGCCAGCAGCTCGCGGACTGGGGGTTCACCCCTCCACTTT
>NA|TRBV3-1/TRBV3-2|TRBJ2-1|TRBD2
CASTRGGSGGAYNEQFF
TGTGCCAGCACCCGAGGAGGAAGCGGGGGGGCCTACAATGAGCAGTTCTTC
>NA|TRBV7-9|TRBJ2-2|TRBD2
CASSLSGGATGELFF
TGTGCCAGCAGCTTGAGCGGGGGGGCAACCGGGGAGCTGTTTTTT
>NA|TRBV11-3|TRBJ2-1|TRBD2
CASSTRLAGLNEQFF
TGTGCCAGCAGCACCCGACTAGCGGGGCTTAATGAGCAGTTCTTC
>NA|TRBV14|TRBJ2-1|NA
CASSQGGQKYNEQFF
TGTGCCAGCAGCCAAGGAGGACAGAAGTACAATGAGCAGTTCTTC
>NA|TRBV27|TRBJ1-1|NA
CASNRGAGTEAFF
TGTGCCAGCAATCGGGGGGCGGGGACTGAAGCTTTCTTT
>few|TRBV7-9|TRBJ2-3|NA
CASSAGDLKADTQYF
TGTGCCAGCAGCGCCGGGGACCTGAAGGCAGATACGCAGTATTTT
>NA|TRBV24-1|TRBJ2-1|NA
CATSDPGGGSYNEQFF
TGTGCCACCAGTGATCCTGGGGGCGGGAGCTACAATGAGCAGTTCTTC
>NA|TRBV28|TRBJ2-3|NA
CASSPPDSLTDTQYF
TGTGCCAGCAGTCCACCGGACAGTCTCACAGATACGCAGTATTTT
>NA|TRBV6-1|TRBJ2-1|NA
CASSEPGLPPNEQFF
TGTGCCAGCAGTGAACCGGGACTCCCCCCCAATGAGCAGTTCTTC
>NA|TRBV9|TRBJ1-1|NA
CASSPRTVNTEAFF
TGTGCCAGCAGCCCCCGGACAGTTAACACTGAAGCTTTCTTT
>NA|TRBV7-9|TRBJ1-1|NA
CASSLEIANTEAFF
TGTGCCAGCAGCTTAGAAATCGCGAACACTGAAGCTTTCTTT
>NA|TRBV18|TRBJ1-3|TRBD1
CASSRGQLASGNTIYF
TGTGCCAGCTCACGGGGACAGTTGGCCTCTGGAAACACCATATATTTT
>NA|TRBV21-1|TRBJ2-1|NA
CASSKGTSGSDFLNEQFF
TGTGCCAGCAGCAAAGGGACTAGCGGGAGTGACTTTCTCAATGAGCAGTTCTTC
>once|TRBV5-1|TRBJ2-7|NA
CASSLEGDLRGQYF
TGCGCCAGCAGCTTGGAGGGGGATCTACGAGGGCAGTACTTC
>NA|TRBV2|TRBJ2-7|TRBD1
CASSGGTGLEQYF
TGTGCCAGCAGTGGGGGGACAGGGCTCGAGCAGTACTTC
>NA|TRBV6-1|TRBJ1-3|NA
CASSEVGNTIYF
TGTGCCAGCAGTGAAGTGGGAAACACCATATATTTT
>NA|TRBV12-3/TRBV12-4|TRBJ2-7|TRBD1
CASSSQGALKQYF
TGTGCCAGCAGTTCACAGGGGGCCTTGAAGCAGTACTTC
>NA|TRBV6-5|TRBJ2-1|NA
CASSYSQGGGGHEQFF
TGTGCCAGCAGTTACAGTCAGGGGGGCGGAGGGCATGAGCAGTTCTTC
>NA|TRBV7-9|TRBJ2-1|NA
CASRGSSYNEQFF
TGTGCCAGCAGAGGGAGCTCCTACAATGAGCAGTTCTTC
>NA|TRBV18|TRBJ1-1|NA
CASSPRTYENTEAFF
TGTGCCAGCTCACCAAGGACATACGAGAACACTGAAGCTTTCTTT
>NA|TRBV14|TRBJ1-6|NA
CASSPGLYNSPLHF
TGTGCCAGCAGCCCGGGACTGTATAATTCACCCCTCCACTTT
>NA|TRBV2|TRBJ2-7|NA
CASTPSYEQYF
TGTGCCAGCACTCCCTCCTACGAGCAGTACTTC
>few|TRBV7-9|TRBJ1-3|NA
CASSPQAGLSGNTIYF
TGTGCCAGCAGCCCCCAGGCGGGACTTAGTGGAAACACCATATATTTT
>NA|TRBV30|TRBJ2-3|NA
CAWSEPGGGTDTQYF
TGTGCCTGGAGCGAACCCGGGGGAGGTACAGATACGCAGTATTTT
>NA|TRBV6-2/TRBV6-3|TRBJ2-1|TRBD2
CASSYGGGKYNEQFF
TGTGCCAGCAGTTACGGCGGGGGGAAATACAATGAGCAGTTCTTC
>NA|TRBV20-1|TRBJ2-1|NA
CSASKATNSYNEQFF
TGCAGTGCTAGTAAGGCAACGAACTCCTACAATGAGCAGTTCTTC
>NA|TRBV28|TRBJ1-2|NA
CASSGRGRSYGYTF
TGTGCCAGCAGTGGTAGAGGACGGAGCTATGGCTACACCTTC
>NA|TRBV11-2|TRBJ1-5|NA
CASSLESESNQPQHF
TGTGCCAGCAGCTTAGAGAGTGAGAGCAATCAGCCCCAGCATTTT
>NA|TRBV14|TRBJ2-5|TRBD1
CASSRDRGGGETQYF
TGTGCCAGCAGCCGGGACAGGGGGGGTGGAGAGACCCAGTACTTC
>NA|TRBV30|TRBJ1-6|NA
CAWSVRTHGSPLHF
TGTGCCTGGAGTGTACGGACTCATGGTTCACCCCTCCACTTT
>once|TRBV7-6|TRBJ1-3|NA
CASSSFQGNTIYF
TGTGCCAGCAGCTCGTTTCAGGGAAACACCATATATTTT
>NA|TRBV5-1|TRBJ2-1|TRBD2
CASSLDGTRTYNEQFF
TGCGCCAGCAGCTTGGACGGGACTAGGACCTACAATGAGCAGTTCTTC
>once|TRBV6-6|TRBJ1-5|TRBD1
CASSLQGVSQPQHF
TGTGCCAGCAGTTTACAGGGGGTGAGTCAGCCCCAGCATTTT
>NA|TRBV5-6|TRBJ1-1|NA
CASSLAGTNTEAFF
TGTGCCAGCAGCTTGGCGGGGACCAACACTGAAGCTTTCTTT
>NA|TRBV19|TRBJ2-2|NA
CASSIGQVDTGELFF
TGTGCCAGTAGTATAGGGCAGGTGGACACCGGGGAGCTGTTTTTT
>NA|TRBV9|TRBJ1-3|NA
CASSLMDSSGNTIYF
TGTGCCAGCAGCCTCATGGACAGCTCTGGAAACACCATATATTTT
>NA|TRBV7-2|TRBJ1-4|NA
CASSLVSGAQEKLFF
TGTGCCAGCAGCTTAGTGTCTGGGGCGCAGGAAAAACTGTTTTTT
>NA|TRBV6-5|TRBJ1-1|NA
CASSLFGTSEAFF
TGTGCCAGCAGTCTTTTCGGGACATCTGAAGCTTTCTTT
>NA|TRBV30|TRBJ1-1|NA
CAWRILVNTEAFF
TGTGCCTGGAGGATCCTAGTCAACACTGAAGCTTTCTTT
>NA|TRBV10-1|TRBJ1-6|NA
CASSVNRDNSPLHF
TGCGCCAGCAGTGTGAACAGGGATAATTCACCCCTCCACTTT
>NA|TRBV7-8|TRBJ1-1|NA
CASSTPGSSEAFF
TGTGCCAGCAGCACCCCAGGGAGCTCAGAAGCTTTCTTT
>once|TRBV10-3|TRBJ1-1|TRBD1
CAIRFQGADTEAFF
TGTGCCATCAGATTCCAGGGGGCGGACACTGAAGCTTTCTTT
>NA|TRBV3-1/TRBV3-2|TRBJ1-3|NA
CASSQGRGSGNTIYF
TGTGCCAGCAGCCAAGGCCGGGGCTCTGGAAACACCATATATTTT
>NA|TRBV7-8|TRBJ1-5|NA
CASSLGGLLSNQPQHF
TGTGCCAGCAGCTTAGGAGGGCTCCTTAGCAATCAGCCCCAGCATTTT
>NA|TRBV5-1|TRBJ1-4|NA
CASSLGSFTTNEKLFF
TGCGCCAGCAGCTTAGGCAGCTTTACAACTAATGAAAAACTGTTTTTT
>few|TRBV4-1|TRBJ1-6|NA
CASSQIGLPRNSPLHF
TGCGCCAGCAGCCAAATCGGGCTCCCTCGGAATTCACCCCTCCACTTT
>many|TRBV14|TRBJ1-3|NA
CASSQSENTIYF
TGTGCCAGCAGCCAATCGGAAAACACCATATATTTT
>NA|TRBV9|TRBJ1-1|TRBD1
CASSSGTGWTEAFF
TGTGCCAGCAGCTCCGGGACAGGTTGGACTGAAGCTTTCTTT